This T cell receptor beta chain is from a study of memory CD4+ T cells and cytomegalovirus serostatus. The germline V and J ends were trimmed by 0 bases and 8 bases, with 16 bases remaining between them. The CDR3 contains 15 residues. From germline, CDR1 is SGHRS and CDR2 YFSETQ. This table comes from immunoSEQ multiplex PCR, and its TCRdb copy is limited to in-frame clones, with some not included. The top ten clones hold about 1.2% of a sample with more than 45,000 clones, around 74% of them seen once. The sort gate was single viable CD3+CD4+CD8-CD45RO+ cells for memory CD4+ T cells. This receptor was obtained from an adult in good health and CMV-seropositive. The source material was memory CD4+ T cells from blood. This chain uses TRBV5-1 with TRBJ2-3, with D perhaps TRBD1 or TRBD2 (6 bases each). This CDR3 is CASSLVQGLGGTQYF. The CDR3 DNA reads TGCGCCAGCAGCTTGGTGCAGGGGCTGGGAGGTACGCAGTATTTT.